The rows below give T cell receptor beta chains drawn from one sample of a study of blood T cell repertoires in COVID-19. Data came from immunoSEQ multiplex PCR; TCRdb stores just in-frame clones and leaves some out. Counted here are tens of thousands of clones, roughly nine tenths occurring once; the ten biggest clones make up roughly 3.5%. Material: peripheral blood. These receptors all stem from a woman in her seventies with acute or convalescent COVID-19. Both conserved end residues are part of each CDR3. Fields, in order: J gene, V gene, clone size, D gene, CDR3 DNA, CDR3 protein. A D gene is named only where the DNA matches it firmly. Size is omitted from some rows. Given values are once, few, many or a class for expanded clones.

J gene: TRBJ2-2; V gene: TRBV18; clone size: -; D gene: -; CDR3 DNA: TGTGCCAGCTCACCGCGGGGCGCCGCGAACACCGGGGAGCTGTTTTTT; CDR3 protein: CASSPRGAANTGELFF
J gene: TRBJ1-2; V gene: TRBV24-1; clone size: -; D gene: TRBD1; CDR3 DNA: TGTGCCACCAGTGAAAGACAGGGCGTCGGGGGCTATGGCTACACCTTC; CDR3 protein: CATSERQGVGGYGYTF
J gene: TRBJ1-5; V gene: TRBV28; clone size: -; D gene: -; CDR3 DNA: TGTGCCAGCAGTTCCCCCGGACAGAGTTATCAGCCCCAGCATTTT; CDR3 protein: CASSSPGQSYQPQHF
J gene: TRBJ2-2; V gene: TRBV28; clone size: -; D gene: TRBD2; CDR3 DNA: TGTGCCAGCAGTAACGTGGGACTAGCGGAGAACACCGGGGAGCTGTTTTTT; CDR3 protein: CASSNVGLAENTGELFF
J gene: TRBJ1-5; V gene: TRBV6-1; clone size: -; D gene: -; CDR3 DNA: TGTGCCAGCAGTGACTTATGGACACCGATTAGCAATCAGCCCCAGCATTTT; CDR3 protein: CASSDLWTPISNQPQHF
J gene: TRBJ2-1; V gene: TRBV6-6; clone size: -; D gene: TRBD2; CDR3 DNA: TGTGCCAGCAGGCCTAGCGGGGGTAGCTCCTACAATGAGCAGTTCTTC; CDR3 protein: CASRPSGGSSYNEQFF
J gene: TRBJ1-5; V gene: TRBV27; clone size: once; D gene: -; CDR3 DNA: TGTGCCAGCAGTTTATTTGGGGGCGCGAGCAATCAGCCCCAGCATTTT; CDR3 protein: CASSLFGGASNQPQHF
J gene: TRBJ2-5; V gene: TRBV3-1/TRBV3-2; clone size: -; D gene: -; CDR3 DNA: TGTGCCAGCAGCCAAGTTTTACAAGAGACCCAGTACTTC; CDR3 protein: CASSQVLQETQYF
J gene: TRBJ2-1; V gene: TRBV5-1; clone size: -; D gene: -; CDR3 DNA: TGCGCCAGCAGCCTGACAGCCTACAATGAGCAGTTCTTC; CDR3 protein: CASSLTAYNEQFF
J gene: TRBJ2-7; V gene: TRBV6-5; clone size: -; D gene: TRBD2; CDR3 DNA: TGTGCCAGCAAACGCGGGAGCCACGAGCAGTACTTC; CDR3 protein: CASKRGSHEQYF
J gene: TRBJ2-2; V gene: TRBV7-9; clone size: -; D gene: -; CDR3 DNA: TGTGCCAGCAGCCGGAGGTCGGGCGGGGAGCTGTTTTTT; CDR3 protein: CASSRRSGGELFF
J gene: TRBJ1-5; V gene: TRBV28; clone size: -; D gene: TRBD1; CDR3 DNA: TGTGCCAGCAGACTGACAGGGAACAATCAGCCCCAGCATTTT; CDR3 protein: CASRLTGNNQPQHF
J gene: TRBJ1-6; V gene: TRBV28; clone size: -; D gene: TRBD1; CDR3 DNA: TGTGCCAGCAGTACAAGCCACAGGGGTGGGAATTCACCCCTCCACTTT; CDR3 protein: CASSTSHRGGNSPLHF
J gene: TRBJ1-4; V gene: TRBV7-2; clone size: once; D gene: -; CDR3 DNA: TGTGCCAGCAGCCCCGGGACTTTCCGCGACAATGAAAAACTGTTTTTT; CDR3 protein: CASSPGTFRDNEKLFF
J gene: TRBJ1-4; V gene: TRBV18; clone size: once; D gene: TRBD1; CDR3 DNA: TGTGCCAGCTCAGGGACAGGACATGAAAAACTGTTTTTT; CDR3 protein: CASSGTGHEKLFF
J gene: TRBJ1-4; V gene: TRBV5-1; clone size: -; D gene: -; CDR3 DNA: TGCGCCAGCAGCTTGGGGTCGGGGGGCTCGTCTGCTAATGAAAAACTGTTTTTT; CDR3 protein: CASSLGSGGSSANEKLFF
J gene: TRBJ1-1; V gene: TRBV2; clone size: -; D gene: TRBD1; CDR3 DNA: TGTGCCAGCAGTGACTTGATAGACAGGGTTGAAGCTTTCTTT; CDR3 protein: CASSDLIDRVEAFF
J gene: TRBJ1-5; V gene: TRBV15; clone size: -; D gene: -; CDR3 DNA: TGTGCCACCAGCAGAGATCGAGGTCCTAGCAATCAGCCCCAGCATTTT; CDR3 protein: CATSRDRGPSNQPQHF
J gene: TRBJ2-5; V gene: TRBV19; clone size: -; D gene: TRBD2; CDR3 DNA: TGTGCCAGTAGCCGTTCGACTAGCTTCAAAGAGACCCAGTACTTC; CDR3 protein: CASSRSTSFKETQYF
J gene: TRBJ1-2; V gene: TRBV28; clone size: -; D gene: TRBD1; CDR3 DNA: TGTGCCAGCAGTTTCACAGGGGGCGAATCCTATGGCTACACCTTC; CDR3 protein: CASSFTGGESYGYTF
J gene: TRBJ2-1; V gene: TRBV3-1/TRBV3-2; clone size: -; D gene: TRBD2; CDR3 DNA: TGTGCCAGCAGTTACCCGGGAGGTGGCTACAATGAGCAGTTCTTC; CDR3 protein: CASSYPGGGYNEQFF
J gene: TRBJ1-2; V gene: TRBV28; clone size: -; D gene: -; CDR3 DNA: TGTGCTCTAGACAGCCTACGGGGGGGCTACACCTTC; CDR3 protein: CALDSLRGGYTF
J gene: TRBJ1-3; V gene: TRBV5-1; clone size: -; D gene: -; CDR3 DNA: TGCGCCAGCAGCTTGGCCGCAGGGGTAGGAAACACCATATATTTT; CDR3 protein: CASSLAAGVGNTIYF
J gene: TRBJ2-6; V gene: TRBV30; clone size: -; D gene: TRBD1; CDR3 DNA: TGTGCCACCTGGGGGGACAGGGGGCCTGGGGCCAACGTCCTGACTTTC; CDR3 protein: CATWGDRGPGANVLTF
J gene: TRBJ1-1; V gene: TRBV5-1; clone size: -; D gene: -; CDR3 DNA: TGCGCCAGCAGCACCCCGCGGGAGGGCACTGAAGCTTTCTTT; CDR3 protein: CASSTPREGTEAFF
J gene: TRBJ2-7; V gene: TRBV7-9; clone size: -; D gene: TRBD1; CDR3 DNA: TGTGCCAGCAGCGAACTGGACAGGGGCTACGAGCAGTACTTC; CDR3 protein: CASSELDRGYEQYF
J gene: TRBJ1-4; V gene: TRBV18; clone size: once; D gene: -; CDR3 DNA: TGTGCCAGCTCCAACAGCAGAGAGAATGAAAAACTGTTTTTT; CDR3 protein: CASSNSRENEKLFF
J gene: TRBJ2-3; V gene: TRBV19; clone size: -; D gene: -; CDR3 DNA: TGTGCCAGTAGTTTAACAGGGAGTGATACGCAGTATTTT; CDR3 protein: CASSLTGSDTQYF
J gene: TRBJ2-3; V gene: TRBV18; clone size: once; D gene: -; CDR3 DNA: TGTGCCAGCTCACAAATAGTTTCGATCCCAGATACGCAGTATTTT; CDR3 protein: CASSQIVSIPDTQYF
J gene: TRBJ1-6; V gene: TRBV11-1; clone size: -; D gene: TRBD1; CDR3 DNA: TGTGCCAGCAGCTCGACAGGGAATAGCTCACCCCTCCACTTT; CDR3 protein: CASSSTGNSSPLHF
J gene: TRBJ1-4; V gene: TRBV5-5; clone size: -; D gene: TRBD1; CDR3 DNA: TGTGCCAGCAGCTTGTCAATAGGGGGCTGGAGTGTGGCTAATGAAAAACTGTTTTTT; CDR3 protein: CASSLSIGGWSVANEKLFF
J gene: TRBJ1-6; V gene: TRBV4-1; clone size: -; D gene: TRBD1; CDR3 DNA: TGCGCCAGCAGCCAATTAACAGGGGATACCTATAATTCACCCCTCCACTTT; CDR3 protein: CASSQLTGDTYNSPLHF
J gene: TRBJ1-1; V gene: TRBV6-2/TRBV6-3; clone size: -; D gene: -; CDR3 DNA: TGTGCCAGCAGTTACCCGCGGCTGGGGAACACTGAAGCTTTCTTT; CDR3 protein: CASSYPRLGNTEAFF
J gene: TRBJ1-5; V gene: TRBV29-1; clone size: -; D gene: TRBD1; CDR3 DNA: TGCAGCGTTGAAGGGACAGGTAGAGGTCAGCCCCAGCATTTT; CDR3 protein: CSVEGTGRGQPQHF
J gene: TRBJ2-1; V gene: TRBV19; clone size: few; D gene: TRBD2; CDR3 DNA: TGTGCCAGTAGCCTAATAGCGGGAGGCTACTACAATGAGCAGTTCTTC; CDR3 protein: CASSLIAGGYYNEQFF